A selection of T cell receptor beta chains follows, all from one sample in a study of T cells in tumors after PD-1 blockade. Data came from immunoSEQ multiplex PCR; TCRdb stores just in-frame clones and leaves some out. The top ten clones hold over 7.5% of a sample with more than 40,000 clones, more than 65% of them seen once. The sequencing here drew on PBMCs, taken before anti-PD-1 therapy. Every receptor here comes from a human donor with advanced basal cell or squamous cell carcinoma (not recorded which). Both conserved end residues are part of each CDR3. D genes are given only for firm matches. Only some rows state a clone size, as once, few, many or a class for expanded clones.

v_call	j_call	d_call	clone_size	cdr3_nt	cdr3_aa
TRBV7-2	TRBJ1-1	TRBD1	once	TGTGCCAGCAGCTTAGCGCAGGGGGTAAACACTGAAGCTTTCTTT	CASSLAQGVNTEAFF
TRBV24-1	TRBJ2-1	TRBD1	-	TGTGCCACCAGTGGTGGGGACAGGGGATGGCGGAACATCAATGAGCAGTTCTTC	CATSGGDRGWRNINEQFF
TRBV4-2	TRBJ2-7	TRBD1	-	TGTGCCAGCAGCCCCGCCGACTTCCGGGACAGGGACTACGAGCAGTACTTC	CASSPADFRDRDYEQYF
TRBV19	TRBJ1-2	-	-	TGTGCCAGTAGTATAGTCAATCCCGGAGGGTATGGCTACACCTTC	CASSIVNPGGYGYTF
TRBV4-1	TRBJ1-1	-	-	TGCGCCAGCAGCCAAGATATTGGGGGCGGTCGAGCTTTCTTT	CASSQDIGGGRAFF
TRBV14	TRBJ2-1	TRBD2	-	TGTGCCAGCAGCCAGTTGGGAGTCGGGGGGGAGCAGTTCTTC	CASSQLGVGGEQFF
TRBV5-1	TRBJ2-1	TRBD1	-	TGCGCCAGCAGCTTGGGACAGGGTTGGGATGAGCAGTTCTTC	CASSLGQGWDEQFF
TRBV5-1	TRBJ2-7	TRBD1	-	TGCGCCAGCAGCTCTTACGGACAGGGTGGGGAGCAGTACTTC	CASSSYGQGGEQYF
TRBV15	TRBJ2-7	-	-	TGTGCCACCAGCAGAGATCCCCTTACCAAAGGGGAGCAGTACTTC	CATSRDPLTKGEQYF
TRBV6-1	TRBJ1-4	-	-	TGTGCCAGCAGTGAGACAGGCGGACGGGAAAAACTGTTTTTT	CASSETGGREKLFF